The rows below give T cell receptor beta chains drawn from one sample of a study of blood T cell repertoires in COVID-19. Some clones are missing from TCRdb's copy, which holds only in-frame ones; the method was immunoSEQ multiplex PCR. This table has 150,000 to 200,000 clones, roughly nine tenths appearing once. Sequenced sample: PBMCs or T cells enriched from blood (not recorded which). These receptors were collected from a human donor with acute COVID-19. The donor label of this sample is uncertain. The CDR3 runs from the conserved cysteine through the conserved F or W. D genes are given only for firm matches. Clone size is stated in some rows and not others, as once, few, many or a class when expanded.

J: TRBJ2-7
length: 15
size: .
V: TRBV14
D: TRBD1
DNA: TGTGCCAGCAGCCAAGGGACAGGGGGAACCTACGAGCAGTACTTC
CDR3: CASSQGTGGTYEQYF

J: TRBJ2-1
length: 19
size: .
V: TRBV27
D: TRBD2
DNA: TGTGCCAGCAGTTTATCCGCGGTTGGCGGGGGGGTCCCTTACAATGAGCAGTTCTTC
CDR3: CASSLSAVGGGVPYNEQFF

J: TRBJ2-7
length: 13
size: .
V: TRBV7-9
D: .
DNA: TGTGCCAGCAGCCCAGCAGGGGTCTACGAGCAGTACTTC
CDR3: CASSPAGVYEQYF

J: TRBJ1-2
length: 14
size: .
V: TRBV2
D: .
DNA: TGTGCCAGCACCTTTGACAGGAGTAACTATGGCTACACCTTC
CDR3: CASTFDRSNYGYTF

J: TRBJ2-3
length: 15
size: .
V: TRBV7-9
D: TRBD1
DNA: TGTGCCAGCAGCTTAGGCAGGGGGACAGCAGATACGCAGTATTTT
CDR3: CASSLGRGTADTQYF

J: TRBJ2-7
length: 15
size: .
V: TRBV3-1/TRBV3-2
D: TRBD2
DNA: TGTGCCAGCAGCCAAGGGTACGGGAGGGCCTACGAGCAGTACTTC
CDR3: CASSQGYGRAYEQYF

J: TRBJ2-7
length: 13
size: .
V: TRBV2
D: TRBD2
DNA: TGTGCCAGTGGGGGACTAGCGCGATACGAGCAGTACTTC
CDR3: CASGGLARYEQYF

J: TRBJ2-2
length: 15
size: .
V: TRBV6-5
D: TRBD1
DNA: TGTGCCAGCAGTCCCAACAGGGGGCAGGTCGGGGAGCTGTTTTTT
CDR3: CASSPNRGQVGELFF

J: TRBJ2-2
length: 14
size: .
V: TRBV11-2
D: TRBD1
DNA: TGTGCCAGCAGCAGGACAGGTCTTTCCGGGGAGCTGTTTTTT
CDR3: CASSRTGLSGELFF

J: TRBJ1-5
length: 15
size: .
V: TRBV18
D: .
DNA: TGTGCCAGCTCACCACAGGGGGGGGGCAATCAGCCCCAGCATTTT
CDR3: CASSPQGGGNQPQHF

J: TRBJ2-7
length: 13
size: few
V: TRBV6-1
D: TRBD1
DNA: TGTGCCAGCAGTGATCCCCCAGGGGGCGAGCAGTACTTC
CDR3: CASSDPPGGEQYF

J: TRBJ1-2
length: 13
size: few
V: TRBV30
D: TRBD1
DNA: TGTGCCTGGATTGGTCAGGGGGCCTATGGCTACACCTTC
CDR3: CAWIGQGAYGYTF

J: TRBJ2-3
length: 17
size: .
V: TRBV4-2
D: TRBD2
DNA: TGTGCCAGCAGCCAAGATCGCCAGCGGGGGAATACAGATACGCAGTATTTT
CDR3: CASSQDRQRGNTDTQYF

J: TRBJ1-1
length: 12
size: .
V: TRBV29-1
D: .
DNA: TGCAGCGTGGTGACAAGTTCCACTGAAGCTTTCTTT
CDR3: CSVVTSSTEAFF

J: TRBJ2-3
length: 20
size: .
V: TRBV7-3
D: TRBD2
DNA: TGTGCCAGCAGCTTAACGGGACTAGCGGGGCCGGATACTAGCACAGATACGCAGTATTTT
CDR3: CASSLTGLAGPDTSTDTQYF

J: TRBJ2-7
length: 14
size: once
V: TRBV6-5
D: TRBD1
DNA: TGTGCCAGCAGTACCCCGGGACAGGGTTCCGAGCAGTACTTC
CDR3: CASSTPGQGSEQYF

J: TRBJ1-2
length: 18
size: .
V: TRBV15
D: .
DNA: TGTGCCACCAGCAGAGCTCCCAACCCCAGGGCAAACCTCTATGGCTACACCTTC
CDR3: CATSRAPNPRANLYGYTF

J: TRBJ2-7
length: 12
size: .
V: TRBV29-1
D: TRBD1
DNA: TGCAGCGCTACAACAGGGGGCCACGAGCAGTACTTC
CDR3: CSATTGGHEQYF

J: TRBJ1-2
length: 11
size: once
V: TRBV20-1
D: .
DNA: TGCAGCCCCAGACAGCCCTATGGCTACACCTTC
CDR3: CSPRQPYGYTF

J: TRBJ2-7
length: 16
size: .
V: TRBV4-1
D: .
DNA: TGCGCCAGCAGCCAAGTTGATTTGCGGGGAACCTACGAGCAGTACTTC
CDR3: CASSQVDLRGTYEQYF

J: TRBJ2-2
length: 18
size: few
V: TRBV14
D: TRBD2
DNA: TGTGCCAGCAGCCAAGCAAGACTAGCGGGGGGGCCCACCGGGGAGCTGTTTTTT
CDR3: CASSQARLAGGPTGELFF

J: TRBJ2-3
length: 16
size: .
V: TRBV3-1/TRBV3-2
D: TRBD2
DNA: TGTGCCAGCAGCCAAACTAGCGGGGGCCTCACAGATACGCAGTATTTT
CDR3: CASSQTSGGLTDTQYF

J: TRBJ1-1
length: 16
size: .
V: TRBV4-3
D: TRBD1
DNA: TGCGCCAGCAGCCAGCTAATAACAGGGGAGGACACTGAAGCTTTCTTT
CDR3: CASSQLITGEDTEAFF

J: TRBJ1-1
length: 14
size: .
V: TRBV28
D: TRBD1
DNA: TGTGCCAGCAGTTTGCCCGACAGGGCCGCTGAAGCTTTCTTT
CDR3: CASSLPDRAAEAFF

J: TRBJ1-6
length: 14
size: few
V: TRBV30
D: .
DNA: TGTGCCTGGAGTTTCACAGCTAAAAATTCACCCCTCCACTTT
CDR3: CAWSFTAKNSPLHF

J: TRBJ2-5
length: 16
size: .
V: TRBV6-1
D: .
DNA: TGTGCCAGCAGTGAAAGCGACCCCAAGTACCAAGAGACCCAGTACTTC
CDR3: CASSESDPKYQETQYF

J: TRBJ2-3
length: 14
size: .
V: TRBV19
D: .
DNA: TGTGCCAGTAGTATAAGTGGCGGTACAGATACGCAGTATTTT
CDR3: CASSISGGTDTQYF

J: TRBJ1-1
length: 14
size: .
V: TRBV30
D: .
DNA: TGTGCCTGGAGTGTATCCGCAGGGCGCACTGAAGCTTTCTTT
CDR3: CAWSVSAGRTEAFF

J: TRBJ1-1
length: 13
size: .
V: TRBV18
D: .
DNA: TGTACCAGCTTAAATAACGGGAACACTGAAGCTTTCTTT
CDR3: CTSLNNGNTEAFF

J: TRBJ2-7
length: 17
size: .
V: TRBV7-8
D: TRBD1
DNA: TGTGCCAGCAGCCAACGATCAAAGAACAGGGGCCCCTACGAGCAGTACTTC
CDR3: CASSQRSKNRGPYEQYF

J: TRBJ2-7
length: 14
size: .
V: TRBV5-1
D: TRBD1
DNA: TGCGCCAGCAGCCCTTACAGGGGATCCTACGAGCAGTACTTC
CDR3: CASSPYRGSYEQYF

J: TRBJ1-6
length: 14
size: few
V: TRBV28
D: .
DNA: TGTGCCAGCAGTGTATCGAGGGGGAATTCACCCCTCCACTTT
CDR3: CASSVSRGNSPLHF

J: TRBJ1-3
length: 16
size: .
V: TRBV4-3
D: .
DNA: TGCGCCAGCAGCCAGGCCCCACAGGGTGCCGGAAACACCATATATTTT
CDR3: CASSQAPQGAGNTIYF

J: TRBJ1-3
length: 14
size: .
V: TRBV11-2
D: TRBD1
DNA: TGTGCCAGCAGCGTCTGGACAGGGAAAAACACCATATATTTT
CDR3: CASSVWTGKNTIYF

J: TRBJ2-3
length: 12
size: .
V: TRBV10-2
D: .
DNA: TGCGCCAGCGGGGGGGCGGGAGATACGCAGTATTTT
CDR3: CASGGAGDTQYF

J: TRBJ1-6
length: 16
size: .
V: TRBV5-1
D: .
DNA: TGCGCCAGCAGCTTGGCAGGGGCCACCTATAATTCACCCCTCCACTTT
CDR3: CASSLAGATYNSPLHF

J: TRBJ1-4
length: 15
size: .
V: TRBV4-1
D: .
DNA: TGCGCCAGCAGCCAAGACGGGGGGGGTAATGAAAAACTGTTTTTT
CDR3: CASSQDGGGNEKLFF

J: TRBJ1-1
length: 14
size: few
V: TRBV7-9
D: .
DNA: TGTGCCAGCAGCATCCCACAGGGTTGGAGTGAAGCTTTCTTT
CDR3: CASSIPQGWSEAFF

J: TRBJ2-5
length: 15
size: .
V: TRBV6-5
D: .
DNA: TGTGCCAGCAGTTACTCTTCAGGGGGGTTGGAGACCCAGTACTTC
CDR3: CASSYSSGGLETQYF

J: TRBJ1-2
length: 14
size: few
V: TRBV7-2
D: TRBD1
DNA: TGTGCCAGTTGGACAGGGCATAAGGGATATGGCTACACCTTC
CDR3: CASWTGHKGYGYTF

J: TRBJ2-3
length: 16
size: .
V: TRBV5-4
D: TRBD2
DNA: TGTGCCAGCAGCTTGGACGGGCTAGCGGGGGGCGATACGCAGTATTTT
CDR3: CASSLDGLAGGDTQYF

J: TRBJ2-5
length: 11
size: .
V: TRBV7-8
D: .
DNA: TGTGCCAGCAGCTCCTCCGGGACACAGTACTTC
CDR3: CASSSSGTQYF

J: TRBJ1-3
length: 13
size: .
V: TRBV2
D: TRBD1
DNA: TGTGCCAGCTCACAGGGGGCTGGAAACACCATATATTTT
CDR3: CASSQGAGNTIYF

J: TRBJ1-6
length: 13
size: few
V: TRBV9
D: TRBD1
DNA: TGTGCCAGCAGCGCCCGACAGGGAACACCCCTCCACTTT
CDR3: CASSARQGTPLHF

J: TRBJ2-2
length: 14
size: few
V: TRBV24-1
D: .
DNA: TGTGCCACCAGTGATTCGTGGAACACCGGGGAGCTGTTTTTT
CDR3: CATSDSWNTGELFF

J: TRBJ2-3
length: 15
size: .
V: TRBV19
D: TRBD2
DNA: TGTGCCAGTAGTATAACGGCGGGGGAGCGGGATACGCAGTATTTT
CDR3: CASSITAGERDTQYF

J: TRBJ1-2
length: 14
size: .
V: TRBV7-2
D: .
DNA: TGTGCCAGCACCGTAGGGGGTTATAACTATGGCTACACCTTC
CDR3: CASTVGGYNYGYTF

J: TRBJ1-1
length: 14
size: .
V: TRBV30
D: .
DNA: TGTGCCTGGAGCGCTACAGGGTCGTGGACTGAAGCTTTCTTT
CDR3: CAWSATGSWTEAFF

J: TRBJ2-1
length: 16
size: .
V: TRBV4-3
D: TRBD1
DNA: TGCGCCAGCAGCCCTCAAGGGGCAGGGGGCTGGGATGAGCAGTTCTTC
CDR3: CASSPQGAGGWDEQFF

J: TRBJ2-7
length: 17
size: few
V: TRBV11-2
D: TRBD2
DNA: TGTGCCAGCAGCTCAGGGACTAGCGGGGGAGAGGCGAACGAGCAGTACTTC
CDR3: CASSSGTSGGEANEQYF

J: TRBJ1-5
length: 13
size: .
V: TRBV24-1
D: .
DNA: TGTGCCACGGGGGGGGCCAGCAATCAGCCCCAGCATTTT
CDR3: CATGGASNQPQHF

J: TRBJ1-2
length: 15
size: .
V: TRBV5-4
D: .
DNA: TGTGCCAGCAGCGGTACAGGGAGGGTAATTTATGGCTACACCTTC
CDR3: CASSGTGRVIYGYTF